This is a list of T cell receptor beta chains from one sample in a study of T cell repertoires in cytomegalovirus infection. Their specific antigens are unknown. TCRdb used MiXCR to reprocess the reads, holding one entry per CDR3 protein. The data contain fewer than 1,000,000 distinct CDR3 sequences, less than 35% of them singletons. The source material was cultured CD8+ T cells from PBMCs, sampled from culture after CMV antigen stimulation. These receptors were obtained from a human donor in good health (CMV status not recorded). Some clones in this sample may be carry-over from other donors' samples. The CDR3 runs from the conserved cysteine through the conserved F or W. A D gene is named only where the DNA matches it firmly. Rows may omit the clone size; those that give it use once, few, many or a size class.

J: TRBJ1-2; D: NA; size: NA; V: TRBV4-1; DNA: TGCGCCAGCAGCCAAGGCCAAGGGATGGGCTATGGCTACACCTTC; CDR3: CASSQGQGMGYGYTF
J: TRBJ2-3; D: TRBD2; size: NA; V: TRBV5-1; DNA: TGCGCCAGCCGACTCAGCGGGGGGGCGCGGGATACGCAGTATTTT; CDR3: CASRLSGGARDTQYF
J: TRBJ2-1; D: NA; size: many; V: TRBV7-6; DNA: TGTGCCAGCAGCTTAGAAGACAGCTACAATGAGCAGTTCTTC; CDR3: CASSLEDSYNEQFF
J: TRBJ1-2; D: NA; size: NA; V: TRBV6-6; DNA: TGTGCCAGCAGTTACCCTGGGGGGCTGCCCTATGGCTACACCTTC; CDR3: CASSYPGGLPYGYTF
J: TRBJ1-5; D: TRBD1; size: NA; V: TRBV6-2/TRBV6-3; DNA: TGTGCCAGCAGTCTCTACCGGACAGGGACTAGCAATCAGCCCCAGCATTTT; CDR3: CASSLYRTGTSNQPQHF
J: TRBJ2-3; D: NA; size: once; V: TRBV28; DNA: TGTGCCAGCAACCAAAGACGGAGGACAGATACGCAGTATTTT; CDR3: CASNQRRRTDTQYF
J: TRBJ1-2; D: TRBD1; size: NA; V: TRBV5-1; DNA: TGCGCCAGCAGCTCCCCGGACAGGGGATCCTATGGCTACACCTTC; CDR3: CASSSPDRGSYGYTF
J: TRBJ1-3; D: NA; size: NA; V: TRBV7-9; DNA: TGTGCCAGCAAAACGGGCGGAAACACCATATATTTT; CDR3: CASKTGGNTIYF
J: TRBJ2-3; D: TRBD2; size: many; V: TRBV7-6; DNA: TGTGCCAGCAGCTTCCCCTCCTCCGCGTTCAGCGGGGCTCGGGAAGATACGCAGTATTTT; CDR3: CASSFPSSAFSGAREDTQYF
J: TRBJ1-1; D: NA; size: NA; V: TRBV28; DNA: TGTGCCAGCAGTTTTCCCCAAATGAACACTGAAGCTTTCTTT; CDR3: CASSFPQMNTEAFF
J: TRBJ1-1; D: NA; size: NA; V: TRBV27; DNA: TGTGCCAGCAGAAATATAGGGGGGAACACTGAAGCTTTCTTT; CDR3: CASRNIGGNTEAFF
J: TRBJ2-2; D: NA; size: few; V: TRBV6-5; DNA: TGTGCCAGCAGTTACTCTTTGGACACCACCGGGGAGCTGTTTTTT; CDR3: CASSYSLDTTGELFF
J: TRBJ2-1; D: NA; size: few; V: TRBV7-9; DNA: TGTGCCAGCAGCTTAGTTGTGACAGTGCGACCAATTGAGCAGTTCTTC; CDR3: CASSLVVTVRPIEQFF
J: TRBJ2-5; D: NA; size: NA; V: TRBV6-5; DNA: TGTGCCAGCAGTTACGGGTCACCGGCATACCAAGAGACCCAGTACTTC; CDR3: CASSYGSPAYQETQYF
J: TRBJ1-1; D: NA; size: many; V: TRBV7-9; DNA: TGTGCCAGCAGCTTAGGAGGAGTGAACACTGAAGCTTTCTTT; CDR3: CASSLGGVNTEAFF
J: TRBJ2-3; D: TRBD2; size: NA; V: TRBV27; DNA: TGTGCCAGCAGTTGGCCTAGCGGGGGGACGGTTACGCAGTATTTT; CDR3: CASSWPSGGTVTQYF
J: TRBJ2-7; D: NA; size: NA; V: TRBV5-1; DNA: TGCGCCAGCAGCTTTCCAGGGAGTGGGCATCACGAGCAGTACTTC; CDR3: CASSFPGSGHHEQYF
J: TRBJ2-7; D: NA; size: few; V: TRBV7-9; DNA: TGTGCCAGCAGCCCTGGACTTGATCGGCTCGAGCAGTACTTC; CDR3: CASSPGLDRLEQYF
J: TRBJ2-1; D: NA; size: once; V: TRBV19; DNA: TGTGCCAGTAGTATAGCCCCGGGCGGTTACAATGAGCAGTTCTTC; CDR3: CASSIAPGGYNEQFF
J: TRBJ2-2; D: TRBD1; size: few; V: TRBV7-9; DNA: TGTGCCAGCAGCTATACGACAGGGGGCCGTACCGGGGAGCTGTTTTTT; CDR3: CASSYTTGGRTGELFF
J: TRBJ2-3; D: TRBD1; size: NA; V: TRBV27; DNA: TGTGCCAGCAGTACCCGGGACAGGCGACCAGATACGCAGTATTTT; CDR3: CASSTRDRRPDTQYF
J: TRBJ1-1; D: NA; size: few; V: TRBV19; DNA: TGTGCCAGTAGTATCGGAAGCCCTGAAGCTTTCTTT; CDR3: CASSIGSPEAFF
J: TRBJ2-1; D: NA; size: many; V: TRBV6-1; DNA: TGTGCCAGCAGTGAAGGAGCCCACGGCGACAATGAGCAGTTCTTC; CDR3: CASSEGAHGDNEQFF
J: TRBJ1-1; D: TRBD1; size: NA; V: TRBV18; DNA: TGTGCCAGCTCACACCCCGACAGGGGGGACACTGAAGCTTTCTTT; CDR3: CASSHPDRGDTEAFF
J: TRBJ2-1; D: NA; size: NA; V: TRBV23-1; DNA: TGCGCCAGCAGTCAATCGTGGCAGTCCAAAGGATACAATGAGCAGTTCTTC; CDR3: CASSQSWQSKGYNEQFF
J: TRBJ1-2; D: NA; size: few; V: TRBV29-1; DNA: TGCAGCGTTGATTCGGAAGTATTTGACTATGGCTACACCTTC; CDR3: CSVDSEVFDYGYTF
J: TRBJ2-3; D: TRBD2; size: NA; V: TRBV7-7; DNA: TGTGCTAGCAGCTCCGGACTAGCGGGGATGAACCCAGATACGCAGTATTTT; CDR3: CASSSGLAGMNPDTQYF
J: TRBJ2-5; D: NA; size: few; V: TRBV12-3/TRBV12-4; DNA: TGTGCCAGCAGTCCCACCCGGACAGCGAGAGAGACCCAGTACTTC; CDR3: CASSPTRTARETQYF
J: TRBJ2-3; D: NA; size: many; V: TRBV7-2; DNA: TGTGCCAGCAGCCAGGGGACTTTTCCTAGCACAGATACGCAGTATTTT; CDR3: CASSQGTFPSTDTQYF
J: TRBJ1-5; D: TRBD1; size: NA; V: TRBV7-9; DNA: TGTGCCAGCAGCCCTGGACAGGGTGAACAGCCCCAGCATTTT; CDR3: CASSPGQGEQPQHF
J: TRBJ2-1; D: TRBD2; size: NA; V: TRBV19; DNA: TGTGCCAGTATCCCCGGGGGGACCTCCTACAATGAGCAGTTCTTC; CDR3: CASIPGGTSYNEQFF
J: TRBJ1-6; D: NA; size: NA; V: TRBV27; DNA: TGTGCCATCAAGGTGGCCACGACCCTCCACTTT; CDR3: CAIKVATTLHF
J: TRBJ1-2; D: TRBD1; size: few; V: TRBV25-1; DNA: TGTGCCAGCAGTGATTTGGACAGGAAATTCACCCAGGGCTACACCTTC; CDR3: CASSDLDRKFTQGYTF
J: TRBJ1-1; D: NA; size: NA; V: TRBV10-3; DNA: TGTGCCATCAGTGAAGTGATGAACACTGAAGCTTTCTTT; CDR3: CAISEVMNTEAFF
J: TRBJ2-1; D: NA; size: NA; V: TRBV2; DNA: TGTGCCAGCCCCCTTCTGACAGGCTCCTACAATGAGCAGTTCTTC; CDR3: CASPLLTGSYNEQFF
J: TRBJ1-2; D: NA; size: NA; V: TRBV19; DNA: TGTGCCAGTAGTATAGATCTTTGGACTGCGAACTATGGCTACACCTTC; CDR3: CASSIDLWTANYGYTF
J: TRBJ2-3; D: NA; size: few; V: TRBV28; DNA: TGTGCCAGCAGTTTAGTCGCAGAAACAGATACGCAGTATTTT; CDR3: CASSLVAETDTQYF